This T cell receptor beta chain emerged from a study of shared clonotypes between healthy human individuals. Of note for this clone: The antigen is unknown.

V lost 0 bases to trimming and J lost 4 bases, with 12 bases between them. CDR3 length: 16 amino acids. In germline, CDR1 is LGHNA, CDR2 YNFKEQ. Study results and caveats: Despite large depth, rarefaction showed incomplete sorted-subset sequencing.

TCRdb's table, derived via immunoSEQ multiplex PCR, lists solely in-frame clones and lacks some. The data show about 380,000 clones, roughly 96% seen once. Healthy HIV-negative adults without recent acute infections or vaccinations served as donors. The authors combined CD45RO+ cells with CCR7-negative CD45RA+ TemRA cells as CD8 memory. Sequenced input: memory CD8+ T cells sorted from blood. The sample's subset: CD45RO+ cells pooled with CCR7-negative TemRA cells. The V call is TRBV4-2, the J call TRBJ2-2; D is possibly TRBD2 (5 bases). This sequence was found in a man aged 25-45 years in good health. In DNA form, the CDR3 reads TGTGCCAGCAGCCAAGAATCCGGACTTCGCACCGGGGAGCTGTTTTTT. Translation: CASSQESGLRTGELFF.